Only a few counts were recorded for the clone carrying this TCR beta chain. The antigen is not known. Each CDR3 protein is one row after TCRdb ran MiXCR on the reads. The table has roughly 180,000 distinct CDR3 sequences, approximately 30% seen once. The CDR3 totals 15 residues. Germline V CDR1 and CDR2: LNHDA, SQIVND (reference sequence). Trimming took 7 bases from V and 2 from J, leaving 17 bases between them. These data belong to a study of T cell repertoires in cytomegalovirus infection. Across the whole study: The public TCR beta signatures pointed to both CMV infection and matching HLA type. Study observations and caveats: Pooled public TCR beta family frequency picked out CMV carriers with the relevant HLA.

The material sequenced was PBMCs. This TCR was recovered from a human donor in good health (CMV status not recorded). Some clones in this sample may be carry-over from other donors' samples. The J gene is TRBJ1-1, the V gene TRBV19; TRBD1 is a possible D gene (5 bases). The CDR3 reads CASIHQGRPNTEAFF. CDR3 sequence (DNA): TGTGCCAGTATTCATCAGGGACGTCCTAACACTGAAGCTTTCTTT.